Sequencing of this TCR beta chain was carried out in a study of blood T cell repertoires in COVID-19 (dated by TCRdb to about 2020). With regard to the full study: Samples covering the acute and convalescent phases of COVID-19 were provided by collaborators in the United States, Italy and Spain. The material from the prospective study consisted of cDNA or gDNA derived from T cells, B-cell-depleted T cells, or PBMCs. Subjects who had been exposed to COVID-19, were actively infected with it, or had recovered from it provided the deeply sampled blood TCRbeta repertoires that made up the dataset. The repertoires were released in a freely available public database intended as a resource for research on the immune response to SARS-CoV-2. The samples were drawn from the first 160 participants of the ongoing ImmuneRACE study and from over 950 subjects provided by 6 global collaborators. The sample metadata nearly always contained a de-identified subject ID, COVID-19 status, age in years and sex. Where available, HLA class I and class II types were obtained from metadata supplied by the sample provider rather than from assay-based typing. The paper as a whole reports these results and caveats: The quantity of clinical and demographic metadata differed by source and by participant and was supplied without curation.

Measured from the cysteine to the phenylalanine, the CDR3 is 16 residues long. Kept here is only the CDR3 DNA, which spans 48 bases and is read in frame from base 1. Trimming accounts for 5 bases at V and 4 bases at J, while the number of junction bases matched to no gene is 9. CDR1 is given as MDHEN and CDR2 as SYDVKM, both from the germline V gene. Whole blood was collected in K2EDTA tubes by collaborating institutions according to the institutions' own protocols. Collaborator samples were shipped for TCRbeta analysis as frozen whole blood, isolated PBMCs, or DNA extracted from either sample type. TCRbeta CDR3 regions were amplified from genomic DNA by means of the immunoSEQ Assay, a bias-controlled multiplex PCR. In the original analysis: Nucleated cell counts per sample were estimated from amplification of reference gene primers within the assay. To quantify the absolute abundance of each unique TCRbeta CDR3 rearrangement, sequence reads were collapsed and filtered. For each sample, productive Simpson clonality was calculated by taking the square root of Simpson's diversity index across productive rearrangements. TCRdb mirrors the immuneACCESS table, restricted to in-frame sequences. Some clones are absent from its copies; in checked studies, under half trace to an unresolved V gene, and the reason for the others is unknown. V, J and clone size were drawn from that table, and D and trimming were deduced from the DNA. This sample lists some 97,000 clones; approximately 89% were detected once. The leading ten clones occupy roughly 0.99% of the sample.

With respect to this clone: Its antigen has not been determined. No qualities accompany the bases; no much larger clone lies one base away.

This TCR came from a man aged 55 to 69 with acute or convalescent COVID-19. The sequenced sample was peripheral blood. Rearrangement joined TRBV28 to TRBJ1-5, with 9 bases aligning to TRBD1. CDR3 reads: CASSTPAGTGNQPQHF. The nucleotide sequence reads TGTGCCAGCAGTACTCCGGCCGGGACAGGGAATCAGCCCCAGCATTTT. Outside the CDR3, residues come from the reference TRBV28 and TRBJ1-5 proteins, so the full variable domain is: DVKVTQSSRYLVKRTGEKVFLECVQDMDHENMFWYRQDPGLGLRLIYFSYDVKMKEKGDIPEGYSVSREKKERFSLILESASTNQTSMYLCASSTPAGTGNQPQHFGDGTRLSIL.